Described below is a single TCR beta chain sequence and its context. Antigen unknown. The assay was immunoSEQ multiplex PCR, and TCRdb's table has in-frame clones only and misses some. The sample carries about 97,000 clones, approximately 72% recorded once. The data derive from a study of radiotherapy plus CTLA-4 blockade in lung cancer. Study overall: Of the patients, 15% to 20% showed objective responses and roughly 31% attained disease control.

Trimming at V came to 2 bases and at J to 6 bases, leaving 10 bases not matched to a gene. Germline CDR1 SNHLY, CDR2 FYNNEI. The CDR3 spans 15 residues. Study conclusions and caveats: The study found tumor-derived TCR clones expanded in blood after radiotherapy plus ipilimumab. Increased serum interferon-beta after radiation also reportedly predicted response strongly.

The V call is TRBV2, the J call TRBJ2-7; 7 positions agree with TRBD1. The sequence came from a human donor with non-small cell lung cancer who had a partial response to radiotherapy plus ipilimumab. Some clones in this sample may be carry-over from other donors' samples. This sample comprised peripheral blood, obtained from a patient treated with radiotherapy plus ipilimumab. Here the CDR3 reads CASSERGPTGREQYF. The CDR3, as DNA: TGTGCCAGCAGTGAAAGGGGCCCGACAGGGCGCGAGCAGTACTTC.